This record looks at one T cell receptor (beta chain) sequence and its context. The sample is drawn from a study of tumor T cells in aggressive B-cell lymphoma. Measured with immunoSEQ multiplex PCR; TCRdb has only the in-frame clones, and not every one. The table has 2,000 to 2,500 clones, roughly 87% seen once. This clonotype originated in an adult with diffuse large B cell lymphoma. Sequencing was carried out using tumor tissue.

In nucleotides, the CDR3 is TGTGCCAGCAGTCCTCTGGGCAGGGGAGATGAGCAGTTCTTC. It is translated as CASSPLGRGDEQFF. V is TRBV28 and J is TRBJ2-1; tentative D call: TRBD1 (6 bases). The CDR3 covers 14 residues. Trimming removed 5 bases from V and 8 bases from J, with 16 bases in between. The germline V gene has CDR1 MDHEN and CDR2 SYDVKM.